Only one count was recorded for the clone carrying this T cell receptor (beta chain). What it binds is unknown. It was 10^5 or so TCR templates that were assayed per sample. Here immunoSEQ multiplex PCR was the method, and the copy in TCRdb shows in-frame clones only, minus some. In the table there are around 100,000 clones, about nine tenths of which are singletons. The sample belongs to a study of siplizumab effects on memory and regulatory T cells. Whole-study findings and limits: Naive T cells apparently outstripped memory cells in diversity and seemed major alloresponse contributors. Significantly reduced by siplizumab was the cumulative frequency of alloreactive sequences, namely those traceable to unstimulated CD4+ memory cells. A mean of about 72% of mappable alloreactive CD4+ clones were Treg-derived with siplizumab, compared with roughly 25% in controls.

The trim removed 6 bases at V and 2 bases at J, leaving 3 bases unmatched. Germline CDR1 reads MNHEY; CDR2 reads SVGAGI. The CDR3 extends over 13 amino acids. V usage is TRBV6-5 and J usage is TRBJ2-7; TRBD2 matches 8 bases. The sequence derives from a human donor in good health. The sample consisted of CD4+ T cells sorted from blood. The CDR3 protein is CASRLAVTYEQYF. CDR3 coding DNA: TGTGCCAGCAGACTAGCGGTGACCTACGAGCAGTACTTC.